This passage covers 16 T cell receptor beta chains from one sample sequenced in a study of blood T cell repertoires in COVID-19. Data came from immunoSEQ multiplex PCR; TCRdb stores just in-frame clones and leaves some out. The sample records about 120,000 clones, 78% being singletons. Sequenced: peripheral blood. All receptors derive from a man in his sixties or seventies with acute or convalescent COVID-19.

The chain links TRBV6-6 to TRBJ1-1; 7 nucleotides line up with TRBD1. Unmatched junction bases numbered 9, after V lost 6 bases and J lost 8 bases. The CDR3 runs to 13 residues. Per the germline V gene, CDR1 is MNHNY and CDR2 is SVGAGI (reference sequence). The CDR3 loop is CASSRPPGQEAFF. CDR3 bases: TGTGCCAGCAGCCGCCCTCCGGGACAGGAAGCTTTCTTT.

This clone was seen repeatedly, ten times or more. The chain has TRBV4-3 and TRBJ1-3; D remains ambiguous. The germline V gene encodes CDR1 LGHNA and CDR2 YSLEER. The V end lost 0 bases, the J end lost 0 bases, and 9 bases lay between the germline ends. CDR3 length: 16 amino acids. CDR3 nucleotides: TGCGCCAGCAGCCAAGATACGAGGGACTCTGGAAACACCATATATTTT. Its protein product is CASSQDTRDSGNTIYF.

The rearrangement uses TRBV19 and TRBJ2-5; D is possibly TRBD1 (6 bases). The CDR3 is 16 residues long. V lost 0 bases and J lost 2, with 13 bases in between. Germline-derived CDR1 and CDR2 are LNHDA and SQIVND (reference sequence). CDR3 loop: CASSIEGRGAQETQYF. Here the CDR3 DNA reads TGTGCCAGTAGTATAGAGGGCAGGGGAGCACAAGAGACCCAGTACTTC. The variable domain in full, with the rest retrieved from reference TRBV19 and TRBJ2-5, is DGGITQSPKYLFRKEGQNVTLSCEQNLNHDAMYWYRQDPGQGLRLIYYSQIVNDFQKGDIAEGYSVSREKKESFPLTVTSAQKNPTAFYLCASSIEGRGAQETQYFGPGTRLLVL.

The rearrangement joins TRBV18 to TRBJ1-1; TRBD1 is a possible D gene (6 bases). With 8 bases removed from V and 3 bases from J, the gap between germline ends came to 19 bases. Germline lookup yields CDR1 KGHSH and CDR2 LQKENI. The CDR3 loop spans 15 amino acids. The CDR3 sequence is CASAGVAGVDTEAFF. The CDR3 coding sequence is TGTGCCAGCGCAGGGGTGGCAGGGGTGGACACTGAAGCTTTCTTT.

The chain links TRBV5-4 to TRBJ1-4; possible D gene TRBD1, 6 bases. In germline, CDR1 is SGHNT, CDR2 YYREEE (reference sequence). The CDR3 has 16 residues. V was clipped by 2 bases and J by 6 bases, with 17 bases between them. CDR3 sequence reads: CASSFYTGLAHEKLFF. For the CDR3, the DNA is TGTGCCAGCAGCTTTTACACAGGGCTGGCGCATGAAAAACTGTTTTTT.

This clone turned up a few times. The rearrangement uses TRBV6-1 and TRBJ2-3; D possibly corresponds to TRBD1 (6 bases). CDR1 and CDR2 (germline): MNHNS, SASEGT. The CDR3 contains 16 residues. The V gene lost 3 bases and the J gene lost 0 bases, with 13 bases spanning the gap. CDR3 coding DNA: TGTGCCAGCAGTGAGATGGGGGCCGCTAGCACAGATACGCAGTATTTT. Protein sequence: CASSEMGAASTDTQYF.

Only one count was recorded for this clone. V and J are TRBV18 and TRBJ2-7, with 9 bases that match TRBD1. Trimming cost V 1 base and J 6 bases; bases outside gene matches: 16. This CDR3 has 18 amino acids. Germline assignment: CDR1 KGHSH and CDR2 LQKENI. CDR3 protein: CASSPLLGQGNDRPEQYF. The CDR3 coding sequence is TGTGCCAGCTCACCACTATTAGGACAGGGGAATGACCGACCCGAGCAGTACTTC.

The V gene is TRBV6-5, the J gene TRBJ1-6; TRBD1 aligns across 7 bases. The length of the CDR3 is 15 residues. Germline values: CDR1 MNHEY, CDR2 SVGAGI. V shed 6 bases, J shed 6 bases, and the junction held 8 bases outside the gene matches. The CDR3 sequence: CASRQPGTVNSPLHF. The CDR3 DNA reads as TGTGCCAGCAGACAACCCGGGACAGTTAATTCACCCCTCCACTTT.

V gene TRBV19 combines with J gene TRBJ1-2, with D possibly TRBD1 on 6 matching bases. Germline V gene data show CDR1 as LNHDA and CDR2 as SQIVND (reference sequence). V was cut by 10 bases and J by 5 bases, with 14 bases left in between. The CDR3 totals 12 residues. The CDR3 loop reads CATTTGPYGYTF. The CDR3, as DNA: TGTGCCACCACGACAGGCCCTTATGGCTACACCTTC.

This chain connects TRBV7-2 to TRBJ1-2; 7 bases map to TRBD1. This CDR3 spans 15 amino acids. With 5 bases clipped from V and 4 bases from J, the junction kept 10 bases outside the gene matches. The germline gives CDR1 SGHTA, CDR2 FQGNSA. As DNA, the CDR3 is TGTGCCAGCAGCCCGACAACCGGGACAGCCTATGGCTACACCTTC. Translating gives CASSPTTGTAYGYTF.

The chain carries TRBV6-2 or TRBV6-3 and TRBJ2-7; possibly TRBD1 for D (5 bases). Trimming left V 5 bases short and J 0 bases short, with 14 bases between. The CDR3 is 15 residues long. CDR1 is MNHEY and CDR2 is SVGEGT in the germline V gene. The DNA for the CDR3 is TGTGCCAGCAGTCATGACAGTTTAAGCTCCTACGAGCAGTACTTC. Its protein is CASSHDSLSSYEQYF.

The gene calls are TRBV9 and TRBJ2-1; 7 bases align to TRBD1. Looked up from germline, CDR1 is SGDLS and CDR2 is YYNGEE. V was clipped by 2 bases and J by 0 bases; unmatched bases: 11. The CDR3 contains 18 residues. The CDR3 coding sequence is TGTGCCAGCAGCGTCGGAACAGAGACAGGGAGCTCCTACAATGAGCAGTTCTTC. This encodes CASSVGTETGSSYNEQFF.

This clone was picked up many times. The chain joins TRBV24-1 to TRBJ2-1, with 8 bases that match TRBD2. The CDR3 is 14 residues long. Germline CDR1 KGHDR, CDR2 SFDVKD. V trimming: 5 bases; J trimming: 15 bases; junction bases outside the gene matches: 14. In nucleotides, the CDR3 is TGTGCCACCAGTGGCCCCGCCAGCGGGGGTAGGGTGTTCTTC. Its translation: CATSGPASGGRVFF.

CDR3 sequence (DNA): TGTGCCAGTAATAGGGACAGGGTCTTTACTGGCTACACCTTC. Its protein is CASNRDRVFTGYTF. The V and J genes are TRBV2 and TRBJ1-2; TRBD1 matches 9 bases. The CDR3 sequence is 14 residues long. Germline CDR1 SNHLY, CDR2 FYNNEI. The V gene end was trimmed by 9 bases and the J gene end by 7 bases; junction bases not matched to a gene: 12. The full variable domain, completed using reference TRBV2 and TRBJ1-2, is EPEVTQTPSHQVTQMGQEVILRCVPISNHLYFYWYRQILGQKVEFLVSFYNNEISEKSEIFDDQFSVERPDGSNFTLKIRSTKLEDSAMYFCASNRDRVFTGYTFGSGTRLTVV.

This chain uses TRBV9 with TRBJ2-7, with 10 bases that match TRBD1. The CDR3 totals 14 residues. Germline trimming cut 2 bases from V and 2 bases from J; bases unmatched to any gene: 1. The germline V gene encodes CDR1 SGDLS and CDR2 YYNGEE. CDR3 residues: CASSVGTGAYEQYF. DNA for the CDR3: TGTGCCAGCAGCGTCGGGACAGGGGCCTACGAGCAGTACTTC. Variable domain in full (rest from reference TRBV9 and TRBJ2-7): DSGVTQTPKHLITATGQRVTLRCSPRSGDLSVYWYQQSLDQGLQFLIQYYNGEERAKGNILERFSAQQFPDLHSELNLSSLELGDSALYFCASSVGTGAYEQYFGPGTRLTVT.

This chain uses TRBV6-6 with TRBJ2-6; D possibly corresponds to TRBD1 (6 bases). Germline CDR1 is MNHNY and CDR2 is SVGAGI (reference sequence). This CDR3 has 14 residues. V gave up 7 bases and J gave up 1 base, with 8 bases separating them. This CDR3 reads CASTQGSGANVLTF. CDR3 bases: TGTGCCAGCACTCAGGGGTCTGGGGCCAACGTCCTGACTTTC.